The rows below give T cell receptor beta chains drawn from one sample of a study of CD8+CD57+ T cells in acquired aplastic anemia. TCRdb passed the reads through MiXCR, listing each CDR3 protein once. The repertoire has 150,000 to 200,000 distinct CDR3 sequences, 45% to 55% of them found once; the top ten carry about 30%. The sample comprised sorted CD4+, CD8+, or CD8+CD57+ T cells (not recorded which) from PBMCs. Source of these receptors: a human donor with aplastic anemia. The CDR3 runs from the conserved cysteine through the conserved F or W. Each record gives: J gene, V gene, D gene, clone size, CDR3 DNA, CDR3 protein. The D gene is left open where the match is weak. Size is omitted from some rows. Given values are once, few, many or a class for expanded clones.

>TRBJ1-2|TRBV19|-|-
TGTGCCAGTACAGATGGTCTTGGGCTAAGTGGCTACACCTTC
CASTDGLGLSGYTF
>TRBJ2-2|TRBV24-1|-|-
TGTGCGACCAGTGCCCGGGGGCCGAACACCGGGGAGCTGTTTTTT
CATSARGPNTGELFF
>TRBJ2-7|TRBV7-9|-|-
TGTGCCAGCAGCCAAGATGGAGTTTACGAGCAGTACTTC
CASSQDGVYEQYF
>TRBJ1-6|TRBV12-5|-|many
TGTGCTAGCGCGGCCGGAGGGGCCAATAATTCACCCCTCCACTTT
CASAAGGANNSPLHF
>TRBJ1-1|TRBV5-1|-|-
TGCGCCAGCAGCCCGGGACTTCTGGACACTGAAGCTTTCTTT
CASSPGLLDTEAFF
>TRBJ2-1|TRBV29-1|-|-
TGCAGCGGCCGGGACTCTTACAATGAGCAGTTCTTC
CSGRDSYNEQFF
>TRBJ2-5|TRBV5-1|TRBD2|-
TGCGCCAGCAGTCAGGGGACTAGCGCTGAGACCCAGTACTTC
CASSQGTSAETQYF
>TRBJ2-1|TRBV5-1|-|-
TGCGCCAGCAGCTTGGGTGGGGGGGCCTTCAATGAGCAGTTCTTC
CASSLGGGAFNEQFF
>TRBJ1-2|TRBV2|-|many
TGTGCCAGCATACACACCGGGACTGTCCTCATTAACTATGGCTACACCTTC
CASIHTGTVLINYGYTF
>TRBJ2-1|TRBV6-2/TRBV6-3|-|many
TGTGCCAGCAGCTTGAGCAATGAGCAGTTCTTC
CASSLSNEQFF
>TRBJ1-2|TRBV14|-|many
TGTGCCAGCAGCCAAGCAGGGGAGGGTGGCTACACCTTC
CASSQAGEGGYTF
>TRBJ2-7|TRBV10-1|-|-
TGCGCCAGCAGTGAGTCGGCAAGCGGAGCCTACGAGCAGTACTTC
CASSESASGAYEQYF
>TRBJ1-5|TRBV6-2/TRBV6-3|-|-
TGTGCCAGCAGTTACACGGGCCAGCTCCAGCATTTT
CASSYTGQLQHF
>TRBJ1-4|TRBV2|-|-
TGTGCCAGCAGTGATGTGGCAGGGAGAGGAGAAAAACTGTTTTTT
CASSDVAGRGEKLFF
>TRBJ1-2|TRBV6-4|-|-
TGTGCCAGCAGTGACTCCCCGGGGGAAGGCTACACCTTC
CASSDSPGEGYTF
>TRBJ2-7|TRBV4-3|-|many
TGCGCCAGCAGCCAAGAAACCAGGGCAGGAGAAGAGCAGTACTTC
CASSQETRAGEEQYF
>TRBJ1-4|TRBV19|-|many
TGTGCCAGTAGTATCTCCTCCGGGCTTACTAATGAAAAACTGTTTTTT
CASSISSGLTNEKLFF
>TRBJ2-1|TRBV29-1|TRBD1|once
TGCAGCGTAGAGGACAGGTCTTATCGCTCCTACAATGAGCAGTTCTTC
CSVEDRSYRSYNEQFF
>TRBJ1-1|TRBV14|-|few
TGTGCCAGCAGCCAAGAACGGTCCACTGAAGCTTTCTTT
CASSQERSTEAFF
>TRBJ2-2|TRBV30|-|few
TGTGCCTGGAGTGTATTCGGAGGGGAGCTGTTTTTT
CAWSVFGGELFF
>TRBJ2-7|TRBV11-2|TRBD1|many
TGTGCCAGCAGCCTAACAGGGGGGTTCGACGAGCAGTACTTC
CASSLTGGFDEQYF
>TRBJ1-6|TRBV7-9|-|-
TGTGCCAGCAGCTCTCCTAGGTCGGCACCCCTCCACTTT
CASSSPRSAPLHF
>TRBJ2-3|TRBV10-3|TRBD2|-
TGTGCCATTTTTAGCGGGAGGGGGCCCACAGATACGCAGTATTTT
CAIFSGRGPTDTQYF
>TRBJ2-7|TRBV20-1|-|-
TGCAGTGCTAGAGATAGGTTCAGCGGAACCCTCTACGAGCAGTACTTC
CSARDRFSGTLYEQYF
>TRBJ1-1|TRBV29-1|-|many
TGCAGCGTTGTATCCGAGAACACTGAAGCTTTCTTT
CSVVSENTEAFF
>TRBJ2-1|TRBV19|TRBD1|-
TGTGCCAGTAGTACTATCCGGGACAGGGTCGACAATGAGCAGTTCTTC
CASSTIRDRVDNEQFF
>TRBJ2-2|TRBV7-3|-|-
TGCGCCAGCAGCCTCTACACAGGGCAATCCGGGGAGCTGTTTTTT
CASSLYTGQSGELFF
>TRBJ2-3|TRBV24-1|-|few
TGTGCCACCAGTGCCCTTACAGATACGCAGTATTTT
CATSALTDTQYF
>TRBJ2-6|TRBV10-3|TRBD1|-
TGTGCCATTGGACAGGGGAGCGCTGGGGCCAACGTCCTGACTTTC
CAIGQGSAGANVLTF
>TRBJ2-3|TRBV12-3/TRBV12-4|TRBD2|many
TGTGCCAGCAATGATGTCCAGCGGGACACAGATACGCAGTATTTT
CASNDVQRDTDTQYF
>TRBJ2-7|TRBV15|-|many
TGTGCCACCAGCAGGAAATCGGGCTACGAGCAGTACTTC
CATSRKSGYEQYF
>TRBJ2-7|TRBV7-7|TRBD2|-
TGTGCTAGCAGCCTCGGGGGAGGGCTGGACGAGCAGTACTTC
CASSLGGGLDEQYF
>TRBJ2-3|TRBV2|-|once
TGTGCCAGCAGTGCAAGGACCACAGATACGCAGTATTTT
CASSARTTDTQYF
>TRBJ2-5|TRBV29-1|TRBD2|-
TGCAGCGTTGAAGGACTAGCGGGAGGACGAGAGACCCAGTACTTC
CSVEGLAGGRETQYF
>TRBJ2-1|TRBV7-3|-|many
TGTGCCAGCAGCTTAACGGCCTACTCTTCGTACAATGAGCAGTTCTTC
CASSLTAYSSYNEQFF
>TRBJ1-2|TRBV6-5|-|-
TGTGCCAGCAGTTACTCGTCCTTTCGTGGTGGCTACACCTTC
CASSYSSFRGGYTF
>TRBJ2-5|TRBV29-1|-|-
TGCAGCGTTGAACCGGGAACAGAGTACCAAGAGACCCAGTACTTC
CSVEPGTEYQETQYF
>TRBJ2-5|TRBV19|TRBD1|-
TGTGCCAGTAGTAGCGGACAGGGGACAGAGCAGTACTTC
CASSSGQGTEQYF
>TRBJ1-2|TRBV7-3|TRBD1|many
TGTGCCAGCAGCTCTACAGGGGATCCTTACTATGGCTACACCTTC
CASSSTGDPYYGYTF
>TRBJ2-7|TRBV12-5|-|-
TGTGCTACAAATAACGGGGGCCGATGGGACGAGCAGTACTTC
CATNNGGRWDEQYF
>TRBJ2-6|TRBV10-1|TRBD2|-
TGCGCCAGCAGTGATGGGGGGGGCAACGTCCTGACTTTC
CASSDGGGNVLTF
>TRBJ1-5|TRBV2|-|many
TGTGCCAGCAGTGGGACGAACAGCCACGGGTTGGATCAGCCCCAGCATTTT
CASSGTNSHGLDQPQHF
>TRBJ2-1|TRBV7-8|TRBD2|many
TGTGCCAGCAGCTTAGCCGTGACTAGCGGTTCCTACAATGAGCAGTTCTTC
CASSLAVTSGSYNEQFF
>TRBJ1-4|TRBV20-1|TRBD1|once
TGCAGTGCTAGCGGCTTCGGGGGGACAGAGCATGAAAAACTGTTTTTT
CSASGFGGTEHEKLFF
>TRBJ2-1|TRBV7-9|-|-
TGTGCCAGCAGCGCCGACATGTACAATGAGCAGTTCTTC
CASSADMYNEQFF
>TRBJ2-7|TRBV29-1|TRBD2|-
TGCAGCGCACAGCGGGGGTTAAATTGGGAGCAGTACTTC
CSAQRGLNWEQYF
>TRBJ2-2|TRBV11-2|-|-
TGTGCCAGCAGCCTAGATACAGTAGTGGGTGGGTGGACCGGGGAGCTGTTTTTT
CASSLDTVVGGWTGELFF
>TRBJ1-1|TRBV24-1|-|many
TGTGCCACCAGTGACCCTCGGCGAGGGGCTGAAGCTTTCTTT
CATSDPRRGAEAFF
>TRBJ1-5|TRBV6-5|TRBD1|once
TGTGCCAGCAGTTACTCCGGGACAGGGAGCAATCAGCCCCAGCATTTT
CASSYSGTGSNQPQHF
>TRBJ2-4|TRBV6-5|TRBD1|few
TGTGCCAGCAGTACTGGGGACAGATCTGGCATTCAGTACTTC
CASSTGDRSGIQYF
>TRBJ1-5|TRBV20-1|-|-
TGCAGTGCTACCAGGAAGGCCCAGCATTTT
CSATRKAQHF
>TRBJ2-7|TRBV13|-|-
TGTGCCAGCAGCTTATCGAAAGCGGCAAGCTCCTACGAGCAGTACTTC
CASSLSKAASSYEQYF
>TRBJ1-3|TRBV11-2|-|-
TGTGCCAGCAGCTTAGAACGGCAGGTTGGAAACACCATATATTTT
CASSLERQVGNTIYF